The text below deals with one T cell receptor (beta chain). Its cognate antigen is unknown. The data originate from a study of Graves' ophthalmopathy and Graves' hyperthyroidism. Study in general: Peripheral blood was collected at initial diagnosis, before any treatment. The study's findings and limits: Thyroid clonotypes that were expanded above 0.001 frequency mostly also appeared in blood.

Active ophthalmopathy (CAS at least 3, NOSPECS at least 4), lasting under 3 months. The authors diagnosed from clinical symptoms, serum thyroxine, TRAb, thyroid ultrasound and orbital computed tomography. The CDR3 runs to 16 residues. Germline V gene data show CDR1 as MRHNA and CDR2 as SNTAGT. The trim removed 3 bases at V and 4 bases at J, leaving 8 bases unmatched. Amplification of TCR beta CDR3 regions used RNA transcripts. First-round RT-PCR employed HTBI primers, with a second-round multiplex PCR after it. TCRdb fed the multiplex PCR reads into MiXCR, producing one record per CDR3 protein. Here the sample spans about half a million distinct CDR3 sequences, around 15% being singletons.

The material sequenced was blood. This TCR was recovered from a woman aged 25 to 39 with Graves' ophthalmopathy. V usage is TRBV6-4 and J usage is TRBJ2-5; 10 nucleotides agree with TRBD1. The CDR3 nucleotides read TGTGCCAGCAGTGAAAGAGACAGGGGGCGTCGAGAGACCCAGTACTTC. Translated, it gives CASSERDRGRRETQYF.